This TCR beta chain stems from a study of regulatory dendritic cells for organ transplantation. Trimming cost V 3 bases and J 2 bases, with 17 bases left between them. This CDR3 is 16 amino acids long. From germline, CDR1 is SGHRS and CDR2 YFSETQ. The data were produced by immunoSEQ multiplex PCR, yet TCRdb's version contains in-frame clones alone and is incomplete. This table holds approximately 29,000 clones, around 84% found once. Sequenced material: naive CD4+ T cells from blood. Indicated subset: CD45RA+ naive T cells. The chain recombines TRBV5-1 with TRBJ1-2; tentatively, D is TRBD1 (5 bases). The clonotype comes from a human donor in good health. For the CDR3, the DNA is TGCGCCAGCAGCTCCCGGTCGGGGGGGGAAAACTATGGCTACACCTTC. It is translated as CASSSRSGGENYGYTF.